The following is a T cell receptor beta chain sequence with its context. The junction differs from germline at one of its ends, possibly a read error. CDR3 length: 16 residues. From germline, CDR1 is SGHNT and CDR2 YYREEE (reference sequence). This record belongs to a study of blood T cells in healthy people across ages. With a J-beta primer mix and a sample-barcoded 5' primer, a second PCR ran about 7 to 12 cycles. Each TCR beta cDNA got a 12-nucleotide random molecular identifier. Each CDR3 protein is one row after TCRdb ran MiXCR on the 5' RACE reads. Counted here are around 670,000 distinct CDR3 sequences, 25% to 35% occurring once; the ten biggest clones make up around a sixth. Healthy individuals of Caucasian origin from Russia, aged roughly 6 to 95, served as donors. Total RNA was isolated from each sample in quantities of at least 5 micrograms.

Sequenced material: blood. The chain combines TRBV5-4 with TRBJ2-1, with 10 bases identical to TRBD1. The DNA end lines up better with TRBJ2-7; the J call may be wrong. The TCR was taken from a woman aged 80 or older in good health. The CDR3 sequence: CANSLGQGSSYNEQYF. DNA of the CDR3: TGTGCCAACAGCTTGGGACAGGGGAGCTCCTACAATGAGCAGTACTTC.